The text below deals with one T cell receptor (beta chain). This clonotype was observed a few times. Its antigen is currently not known. One base away there is no much larger clone; base qualities are not given. To prepare the library, PCR was applied. TCR sequencing of DNA from cultured CD4+ T cells used the Oncomine TCR Beta short-read assay at the Johns Hopkins FTIC core. The QIAamp micro DNA kit was used to extract genomic DNA from the cultured CD4+ T cells. Oncomine TCR Beta libraries from cultured CD4+ T cells were pooled using unique dual indexes and sequenced on an Illumina iSeq 100. In the original analysis: Non-productive sequences were removed, and CDR3s not starting with C, not ending with F or W, or shorter than 7 amino acids were discarded. Antigen-specific clonotypes were identified using the MANAFEST web application through comparison of peptide-stimulated wells with reference and other culture wells. Positive clones required FDR below 0.05, an odds ratio above 5, and productive frequency above 0.1% in at least two of three replicate wells. Cross-reactive clonotypes were defined as significantly expanded in both SARS-CoV-2 spike wells and at least one common cold coronavirus spike condition. Using R version 3.6.1, CDR3 homology was evaluated through Levenshtein distances (stringdist) along with unrooted phylogenetic trees (ape). The public sequencing data were trimmed at Q25 with fastp and processed into clonotypes with MiXCR by TCRdb, which kept only in-frame beta chains. Records with the same CDR3 protein are collapsed into one entry carrying the most frequent genes and DNA. TCRdb assigned the V and J calls; the authors' analysis was not used. This sample lists roughly 16,000 distinct CDR3 sequences; almost 40% were detected once. Under 9% of the sample is taken by the ten largest.

This entry comes from a study of vaccination and CD4 T cells after COVID-19 (dated by TCRdb to the early 2020s). With regard to the full study: Every convalescent patient had a positive nasal swab PCR test for SARS-CoV-2, with mild disease in under ten patients and severe disease in one. The convalescent cohort comprised six males and four females, including two Hispanic individuals, seven Caucasians, two Asians and one multiracial person. Two doses of either the Pfizer-BioNTech BNT162b2 vaccine (n=8) or the Moderna mRNA-1273 vaccine (n=2) were administered to participants. Post-COVID blood samples were collected from convalescent patients a median of around 96 days after diagnosis, with a range of about 35 to 161 days. Post-vaccine blood samples were taken a median of about 72 days after the second vaccine dose, with a range of roughly 13 to 250 days. For stimulating the cultures, overlapping spike peptide pools were used, derived from SARS-CoV-2 as well as from the common cold coronaviruses HCoV-NL63, HCoV-OC43 and HCoV-229E. Control cultures received a CEFX viral epitope pool as the positive control, an HIV-1 Nef peptide pool as the negative control, or no peptide. In around 9 COVID-19 convalescent patients and a few infection-naive healthy vaccine recipients, researchers compared the spike-specific CD4+ TCR repertoire from before mRNA vaccination with the repertoire from after. Study-level results and caveats: The number of convalescent patients in the study was relatively small, and the study did not examine early timepoints following natural infection. In convalescent patients, a median around 90% of post-vaccine SARS-CoV-2-reactive clones were detected only after vaccination, suggesting vaccine-specific priming. In convalescent patients, nearly all vaccine-specific clones (304 of 307) were found to be mono-reactive for SARS-CoV-2 spike rather than cross-reactive with common cold coronaviruses. Although the median number of SARS-CoV-2-reactive clonotypes went up from 20 to 25 after infection to about 38 after vaccination, the increase was not significant.

The treatment or condition label for this specimen denotes: roughly 11-day PBMC culture with coronavirus spike peptide pools or control peptides (ViraFEST assay). The ViraFEST assay, used in the study, expanded antigen-specific T cells with peptide pools and then identified the expanded clonotypes through TCR sequencing. Positive SARS-CoV-2 PCR tests in the convalescent patients dated from March to December 2020, before Alpha, Beta and Delta variants emerged in the United States. Each well held two million PBMCs cultured with around 10 ug/ml peptide pools in IMDM containing around 5% human AB serum and 7.5 to 10 IU/ml IL-2. On days 3 and 7, half of the culture medium was replaced with fresh IL-2-containing medium. After 10 days of culture, CD4+ T cells were isolated by negative selection with the EasySep CD4+ T cell isolation kit. PBMCs were separated from whole blood using Ficoll-Paque Plus gradient centrifugation and then either used fresh or cryopreserved at -140C. In general, triplicate wells were set up for every culture condition.

CDR1 and CDR2, looked up from the germline V gene, are SGHTA and FQGNSA. Trimming takes 1 base from V and 6 bases from J, and the germline ends sit 9 bases apart. The CDR3 runs 13 residues from the cysteine to the phenylalanine. Kept here is only the CDR3 DNA, which spans 39 bases and is read in frame from base 1. The rearranged chain carries TRBV7-2 and TRBJ1-2, with no confident D gene call. The receptor comes from a human donor who had recovered from COVID-19. Sample: CD4+ T cells from blood, cultured in vitro. The bases read TGTGCCAGCAGCTTAGGACGGTTCGATGGCTACACCTTC. Its coded protein is CASSLGRFDGYTF.